The 15 T cell receptor beta chains presented below share a single source sample, sequenced in a study of shared T cell receptors in the human thymus. The method was immunoSEQ multiplex PCR; TCRdb's version includes in-frame clones alone and lacks a portion of them. The sample consists of 720,000 or so clones, approximately 85% of them appearing once. This sample was shared with a second study, whose subject was human thymus T cells.

Specimen: thymocytes. The receptor set was obtained from a girl under three years old with a congenital heart defect.

In this sample, this clone turned up a few times. The chain has TRBV28 and TRBJ1-3; weak D call: TRBD1 (6 bases). CDR3 size: 16 residues. Germline loops: CDR1 MDHEN, CDR2 SYDVKM. Trimming removed 4 bases from V and 0 bases from J, with 13 bases in between. CDR3 nucleotides: TGTGCCAGCAGTTCCCCGGACAGTTCCTCTGGAAACACCATATATTTT. This sequence encodes CASSSPDSSSGNTIYF.

This clone was detected only a few times. The chain couples TRBV23-1 to TRBJ1-1; TRBD1 might be the D (5 bases). TRBV23-1 falls under the ORF class, with uncertain function. The CDR3 is made up of 13 amino acids. V lost 0 bases, J lost 8 bases, and 10 bases lay in between. This CDR3 reads CASSQSSREEAFF. CDR3 nucleotides: TGCGCCAGCAGTCAATCGTCCAGGGAAGAAGCTTTCTTT.

The J gene is TRBJ2-1, the V gene TRBV11-2; 10 bases agree with TRBD1. V was pared by 6 bases and J by 3 bases, with 5 bases of the junction left unmatched. Germline V lookup: CDR1 SGHAT, CDR2 FQNNGV. The CDR3 loop spans 15 amino acids. The CDR3 bases are TGTGCCAGCAGACATGACAGGGGGCGCTACAATGAGCAGTTCTTC. Amino acid sequence: CASRHDRGRYNEQFF.

In the case of this clone: This CDR3 is also generated by other DNA sequences in the sample. The chain recombines TRBV5-1 with TRBJ1-2; 8 nucleotides match TRBD1. Germline lookup yields CDR1 SGHRS and CDR2 YFSETQ. CDR3 size: 13 residues. The J segment lost 5 bases and the V segment lost 4 bases, leaving 4 bases of the junction unmatched. The CDR3 sequence is CASSRDRGYGYTF. CDR3 DNA: TGCGCCAGCAGCCGTGACAGGGGATATGGCTACACCTTC.

The chain uses TRBV2 and TRBJ1-2; 8 bases are shared with TRBD1. After removal of 6 bases from V and 0 bases from J, the junction contained 6 bases not matched to a gene. Per the germline V gene, CDR1 is SNHLY and CDR2 is FYNNEI. CDR3 length: 15 amino acids. The CDR3 nucleotides read TGTGCCAGCAGAGACGACAGGGGTCCTAACTATGGCTACACCTTC. Its translation is CASRDDRGPNYGYTF.

The chain carries TRBV4-1 and TRBJ2-3; 7 bases line up with TRBD1. Germline V gene sequence: CDR1 MGHRA, CDR2 YSYEKL. V shed 0 bases, J shed 6 bases, and the junction held 27 bases outside the gene matches. This CDR3 contains 22 residues. The CDR3 protein is CASSQETLRQATDRSRADTQYF. The CDR3 nucleotides are TGCGCCAGCAGCCAAGAAACACTCCGTCAGGCTACGGACAGGAGTCGGGCGGATACGCAGTATTTT.

The V call is TRBV14, the J call TRBJ2-2, with 8 bases matching TRBD1. Trimming removed 4 bases from V and 0 bases from J; junction bases left unmatched: 22. The CDR3 sequence is 22 residues long. Germline V gene sequence: CDR1 SGHDN, CDR2 FVKESK. In DNA, the CDR3 is TGTGCCAGCAGCCGGACAGGACAGGGTCGGCCCCCTACCTACTCGAACACCGGGGAGCTGTTTTTT. Amino acid sequence: CASSRTGQGRPPTYSNTGELFF.

In its sample, this clone was seen a few times. The rearrangement joins TRBV5-1 to TRBJ1-3; TRBD1 might be the D (5 bases). Germline assignment: CDR1 SGHRS and CDR2 YFSETQ. The CDR3 covers 13 residues. With 8 bases removed from V and 2 bases from J, the gap between germline ends came to 11 bases. This chain's CDR3 is CASRAGAGNTIYF. Here the CDR3 DNA reads TGCGCCAGTCGCGCGGGGGCTGGAAACACCATATATTTT.

This clone was observed a handful of times. This chain links TRBV29-1 with TRBJ1-5; TRBD1 aligns across 10 bases. The CDR3 spans 14 residues. Germline CDR1 reads SQVTM; CDR2 reads ANQGSEA. Trimming at V came to 7 bases and at J to 5 bases, leaving 8 bases not matched to a gene. For the CDR3, the DNA is TGCAGCGCTCAGATAGGACAGGGGGATCAGCCCCAGCATTTT. This gives the protein CSAQIGQGDQPQHF.

The chain carries TRBV29-1 and TRBJ2-5; D may be TRBD2 (7 bases). The CDR3 runs 13 residues. The germline V gene has CDR1 SQVTM and CDR2 ANQGSEA. Trimming left V 3 bases short and J 5 bases short, with 13 bases between. In nucleotides, the CDR3 is TGCAGCGTTGACCGGGGGGCTTGGGAGACCCAGTACTTC. Translated, it gives CSVDRGAWETQYF.

The rearrangement uses TRBV5-1 and TRBJ2-4; 9 bases are a match to TRBD1. The germline CDR1 and CDR2 sequences are SGHRS and YFSETQ. This CDR3 is built from 14 residues. Losses at the gene ends were 4 bases for V and 9 bases for J; bases not matched to a gene: 8. The CDR3 region has the DNA TGCGCCAGCAGCCTTGGGACAGGGAGGGGCATTCAGTACTTC. As protein: CASSLGTGRGIQYF.

The J gene is TRBJ2-2, the V gene TRBV28, with 9 bases aligning to TRBD1. The germline gives CDR1 MDHEN, CDR2 SYDVKM. V lost 6 bases to trimming and J lost 8 bases; unmatched junction nucleotides: 4. This CDR3 is 13 amino acids long. The CDR3 DNA sequence: TGTGCCAGCAGCTACAGGGGGCGAGGGGAGCTGTTTTTT. Translated: CASSYRGRGELFF.

The chain carries TRBV4-2 and TRBJ2-7; D perhaps matches TRBD1 (6 bases). The CDR3 sequence is 17 residues long. Between the trimmed V and J ends, which lost 0 bases and 2 bases, there was a span of 17 bases. Germline V CDR1 and CDR2: LGHNA, YNFKEQ. The DNA of the CDR3 is TGTGCCAGCAGCCAAGACCACTACCGGGACATTCCCTACGAGCAGTACTTC. Protein: CASSQDHYRDIPYEQYF.

The V gene is TRBV6-5, the J gene TRBJ1-1, with D hard to call. The germline V gene encodes CDR1 MNHEY and CDR2 SVGAGI. This CDR3 region has 14 residues. Trimming left V 0 bases short and J 10 bases short, with 15 bases between. The CDR3 region is CASSYSGSAVGAFF. The CDR3 DNA reads TGTGCCAGCAGTTACTCGGGGAGCGCTGTTGGAGCTTTCTTT.

V usage is TRBV5-1 and J usage is TRBJ1-1; possible D gene TRBD1, 6 bases. Germline assignment: CDR1 SGHRS and CDR2 YFSETQ. V lost 4 bases to trimming and J lost 1 base, with 23 bases between them. The CDR3 extends over 18 amino acids. The CDR3 bases are TGCGCCAGCAGCCCCGACCCGTACAGGGTCAGGGCGAACACTGAAGCTTTCTTT. Translated, it gives CASSPDPYRVRANTEAFF.